This T cell receptor beta chain is from a study of T cell responses to AZD1222 COVID-19 vaccine. Study-level findings and limits: Donors skewed white British and female; clonal diversity was possibly underestimated. The study reported that nearly half of spike-specific TCRs target unmutated variant regions. Among vaccine-associated CD4 TCRs, coverage spanned spike, with dominance at 160-218 and 743-854.

This clone was observed a few times. Its target is not known. Germline V gives CDR1 LNHDA, CDR2 SQIVND (reference sequence). The CDR3 has 18 residues. The junction had 1 base not matched to a gene; V was cut back by 1 base and J by 0 bases. Second-dose recipients at about 4 or about 12 weeks were treated as one pooled group. Clones were sequenced by immunoSEQ multiplex PCR, and TCRdb holds only the in-frame ones, with some missing. This sample has about 88,000 clones, with approximately 90% found just once. The sequence was collected from an adult who received the AZD1222 COVID-19 vaccine. The source was peripheral blood, collected 28 days after the second AZD1222 dose. This chain links TRBV19 with TRBJ2-2; 14 bases match TRBD2. In nucleotides, the CDR3 is TGTGCCAGTAGTATAGGGGGACTAGCGGGGGCGAACACCGGGGAGCTGTTTTTT. Protein sequence: CASSIGGLAGANTGELFF.